These T cell receptor beta chains were read from a single sample in a study of identical twins. TCRdb redid the calling of the 5' RACE reads with MiXCR, one entry per CDR3 protein. Here the sample spans some 500,000 distinct CDR3 sequences, approximately 10% being singletons. These records were also assigned to another study, of yellow fever vaccine responses in identical twins.

The material sequenced was PBMCs. These receptors all stem from a young woman in good health. Both conserved end residues are part of each CDR3. D genes are given only for firm matches. The listing skips clone size in some rows; elsewhere it reads once, few, many or a size class.

>TRBV12-3/TRBV12-4|NA|TRBJ2-5|NA
TGTGCCAGCAGTTTTTATGGCGGTCGTGAGACCCAGTACTTC
CASSFYGGRETQYF
>TRBV20-1|few|TRBJ2-7|NA
TGCAGTGCTAGAGATCTCAGGGGGGCGGCCTCCTACGAGCAGTACTTC
CSARDLRGAASYEQYF
>TRBV29-1|NA|TRBJ2-7|TRBD1
TGCAGCGTTCCGGGACAGGGGACCTACGAGCAGTACTTC
CSVPGQGTYEQYF
>TRBV6-2/TRBV6-3|NA|TRBJ2-7|NA
TGTGCCAGCACCATCGACCTAGCTCAGTCCTACGAGCAGTACTTC
CASTIDLAQSYEQYF
>TRBV28|few|TRBJ2-3|TRBD2
TGTGCCAGCACCTTACTAGCGGGGGGCACAGATACGCAGTATTTT
CASTLLAGGTDTQYF
>TRBV20-1|many|TRBJ2-5|NA
TGCAGTGCTAGAGATGGGGTGGGGGGTCAAGAGACCCAGTACTTC
CSARDGVGGQETQYF
>TRBV6-2/TRBV6-3|many|TRBJ2-5|TRBD2
TGTGCCAGCAGTCCCTGGCTAGCGGAACAAGAGACCCAGTACTTC
CASSPWLAEQETQYF
>TRBV7-8|few|TRBJ2-5|NA
TGTGCCAGCAGCTACCCCAGGGGAATTGGGGAGACCCAGTACTTC
CASSYPRGIGETQYF
>TRBV14|many|TRBJ2-3|NA
TGTGCCAGCAGCTCCCTGTTATTAGATACGCAGTATTTT
CASSSLLLDTQYF
>TRBV28|NA|TRBJ2-3|TRBD2
TGTGCCAGCAGTGGGGGAGGCCGGGGGGTGTATTTT
CASSGGGRGVYF
>TRBV5-1|few|TRBJ2-3|TRBD2
TGCGCCAGCAGCGACGGACTAGCGGGAGGCGGCACAGATACGCAGTATTTT
CASSDGLAGGGTDTQYF
>TRBV5-8|NA|TRBJ2-3|NA
TGTGCCAGCAGCCCAACCCGGGCGGGGAATACGCAGTATTTT
CASSPTRAGNTQYF
>TRBV5-1|many|TRBJ2-4|NA
TGCGCCAGCAGCTTCATGGGGCGGCGGGAAAACATTCAGTACTTC
CASSFMGRRENIQYF
>TRBV12-5|many|TRBJ2-1|NA
TGTGCTAGTGGTTTGGTCTACAATGAGCAGTTCTTC
CASGLVYNEQFF
>TRBV12-3/TRBV12-4|many|TRBJ2-1|NA
TGTGCCAGCAGTTTTAGAGCGAATGAGCAGTTCTTC
CASSFRANEQFF
>TRBV20-1|few|TRBJ2-3|TRBD1
TGCAGTGCTAGAAACTCCTTCCGGGACAGCCCACTAGCAGATACGCAGTATTTT
CSARNSFRDSPLADTQYF
>TRBV7-2|few|TRBJ2-5|NA
TGTGCCAGCAGCTTAGTTACAGGGTGGGGGCAAGAGACCCAGTACTTC
CASSLVTGWGQETQYF
>TRBV12-3/TRBV12-4|once|TRBJ2-1|TRBD2
TGTGCCAGCAGACCCGGGGTAGCGGGGGGGCCAAATGAGCAGTTCTTC
CASRPGVAGGPNEQFF
>TRBV2|few|TRBJ2-3|TRBD2
TGTGCCAGCAGTGAGCTTAGCGGGAGCGGGGGGACAGATACGCAGTATTTT
CASSELSGSGGTDTQYF
>TRBV7-8|many|TRBJ2-5|NA
TGTGCCAGCAAGGCAGGTCTACTCCAAGAGACCCAGTACTTC
CASKAGLLQETQYF
>TRBV5-1|many|TRBJ2-7|NA
TGCGCCAGCAGCTTAATAGGGGCCGTTGACGAGCAGTACTTC
CASSLIGAVDEQYF
>TRBV11-2|many|TRBJ2-5|NA
TGTGCCAGCAGCATAGCTAAAGAGACCCAGTACTTC
CASSIAKETQYF
>TRBV5-1|many|TRBJ2-7|NA
TGCGCCAGCAGCTTGGCCGGGACCCCTCTTCACGAGCAGTACTTC
CASSLAGTPLHEQYF
>TRBV7-2|few|TRBJ2-5|NA
TGTGCCAGCAGCACCCGAATTCTCCAAGAGACCCAGTACTTC
CASSTRILQETQYF
>TRBV6-1|NA|TRBJ1-5|TRBD1
TGTGCCAGCAGCCTCGACAGGGGGTATCAGCCCCAGCATTTT
CASSLDRGYQPQHF
>TRBV7-8|few|TRBJ1-2|TRBD1
TGTGCCAGCAGCTTAGTTCCCGGGCAGGGGGATGGCTACACCTTC
CASSLVPGQGDGYTF
>TRBV11-2|few|TRBJ2-3|NA
TGTGCCAGCAGCCCACTCAAGCGGATTAGCACAGATACGCAGTATTTT
CASSPLKRISTDTQYF
>TRBV29-1|NA|TRBJ2-7|NA
TGCAGCGTTGAAGGGGGGCGTCAGTTACCTAGGGAGCAGTACTTC
CSVEGGRQLPREQYF
>TRBV29-1|few|TRBJ2-7|TRBD1
TGCAGCGTATGGGGATCAAGGGGGCTAAACGAGCAGTACTTC
CSVWGSRGLNEQYF
>TRBV7-9|few|TRBJ2-7|TRBD1
TGTGCCAGCAGCCCCCGGGACAGCCAACCCCCCTACGAGCAGTACTTC
CASSPRDSQPPYEQYF
>TRBV18|few|TRBJ2-5|NA
TGTGCCAGCTCACCACCGTCACTTGGGGGCAAAGAGACCCAGTACTTC
CASSPPSLGGKETQYF
>TRBV30|few|TRBJ2-3|NA
TGTGCCTGGAGTGGTAGCGACACAGATACGCAGTATTTT
CAWSGSDTDTQYF
>TRBV7-9|few|TRBJ2-2|NA
TGTGCCAGCAGCTTAGAGACGCAGCTCACCGGGGAGCTGTTTTTT
CASSLETQLTGELFF
>TRBV7-8|few|TRBJ2-3|NA
TGTGCCAGTGGGGTGGCCTCAGATACGCAGTATTTT
CASGVASDTQYF
>TRBV4-3|few|TRBJ2-1|NA
TGCGCCAGCAGCCAGGGTCACCTTAGCGTTTACAATGAGCAGTTCTTC
CASSQGHLSVYNEQFF
>TRBV20-1|NA|TRBJ2-7|NA
TGCAGTGCTAGAGTAGAGGGCTCCTACGAGCAGTACTTC
CSARVEGSYEQYF
>TRBV20-1|few|TRBJ2-7|TRBD1
TGCTGCGCTAGAGAGGCAGGGGGCGCGGGGTTTATCTACGAGCAGTACTTC
CCAREAGGAGFIYEQYF
>TRBV27|NA|TRBJ2-2|NA
TGTGCCAGCAGTTTAATCGGGGGCACCGGGGGGACCGGGGAGCTGTTTTTT
CASSLIGGTGGTGELFF
>TRBV4-1|NA|TRBJ2-1|NA
TGCGCCAGCAGCCAGGCGACAGGCAATGAGCAGTTCTTC
CASSQATGNEQFF
>TRBV29-1|NA|TRBJ1-2|TRBD1
TGCAGCGTCAGAATCCTACAGGGGAAGGGCTATGGCTACACCTTC
CSVRILQGKGYGYTF
>TRBV20-1|many|TRBJ2-7|NA
TGCAGTGCCCAGGGGGCGGGGGGGCGATTTTACGAGCAGTACTTC
CSAQGAGGRFYEQYF
>TRBV12-3/TRBV12-4|few|TRBJ2-3|NA
TGTGCCAGCAGCCCCGGAACGGGGTTCACAGATACGCAGTATTTT
CASSPGTGFTDTQYF
>TRBV12-3/TRBV12-4|NA|TRBJ1-2|NA
TGTGCCAGCAGTTTATTACAGGGAGCTAACTATGGCTACACCTTC
CASSLLQGANYGYTF
>TRBV7-2|many|TRBJ2-7|TRBD1
TGTGCCAGCAGCTCAACCTTTAGACAGGGGGCCTACGAGCAGTACTTC
CASSSTFRQGAYEQYF
>TRBV6-1|few|TRBJ2-3|NA
TGTGCCAGCAGTCCCGGGACAACCTCAGGCACAGATACGCAGTATTTT
CASSPGTTSGTDTQYF
>TRBV4-3|NA|TRBJ1-2|TRBD1
TGCGCCAGCAGCTCGAGAACCGGGACAGGGAACTATGGCTACACCTTC
CASSSRTGTGNYGYTF
>TRBV5-1|NA|TRBJ1-1|NA
TGCGCCAGCAGCTTGCAGACGGGCACTGAAGCTTTCTTT
CASSLQTGTEAFF
>TRBV20-1|many|TRBJ2-7|TRBD2
TGCAGTGCTAGTGGGACTAGCGGGGGGGCCTACGAGCAGTACTTC
CSASGTSGGAYEQYF
>TRBV4-2|many|TRBJ1-2|NA
TGTGCCAGCAGCCAAGATTTTTTGGACAGCTCTTATGGCTACACCTTC
CASSQDFLDSSYGYTF
>TRBV20-1|NA|TRBJ2-7|TRBD1
TGCAGTGCAGAGGACAGGGAGTGGTCCTACGAGCAGTACTTC
CSAEDREWSYEQYF
>TRBV3-1|few|TRBJ2-3|NA
TGTGCCAGCAGCCAATGGGACAACACAGATACGCAGTATTTT
CASSQWDNTDTQYF
>TRBV12-3/TRBV12-4|NA|TRBJ1-2|NA
TGTGCCAGCAGTTCTAGGGCCTCCTACACCTTC
CASSSRASYTF